This T cell receptor (beta chain) is from a study of T cells in Graves' hyperthyroidism and ophthalmopathy. Germline CDR1 reads SGDLS; CDR2 reads YYNGEE. Trimming at V came to 4 bases and at J to 4 bases, leaving 8 bases not matched to a gene. The CDR3 extends over 15 amino acids. Template material for amplifying TCR beta CDR3 regions consisted of RNA transcripts. Primed by the HTBI set, a first-round RT-PCR was run on the TCR CDR3. Each CDR3 protein is one row after TCRdb ran MiXCR on the multiplex PCR reads. The sample has under 350,000 distinct CDR3 sequences; about 13% are singletons. General study results and limits: Within blood appeared most thyroid clonotypes that had expanded above 0.001.

To note about this clonotype: The target antigen is unknown.

The TCR originated in a middle-aged woman with Graves' ophthalmopathy. Sequenced: blood. This chain links TRBV9 with TRBJ1-1; TRBD1 matches 9 bases. CDR3 DNA: TGTGCCAGCAGCCCAGGACAGGGGTTGGCCACTGAAGCTTTCTTT. Translating it yields CASSPGQGLATEAFF.